Below are 5 T cell receptor beta chains sequenced from a single sample in a study of blood T cell repertoires in COVID-19. Clones were sequenced by immunoSEQ multiplex PCR, and TCRdb holds only the in-frame ones, with some missing. The table records about 87,000 clones, around 82% of them present only once. Sequencing input: peripheral blood. These receptors were obtained from a woman aged 55-70 years with acute or convalescent COVID-19.

This clone was detected only a few times. This chain links TRBV6-5 with TRBJ2-1; the match to TRBD1 covers 7 bases. Looked up from germline, CDR1 is MNHEY and CDR2 is SVGAGI. Germline trimming cut 5 bases from V and 0 bases from J; bases unmatched to any gene: 4. The CDR3 consists of 15 residues. CDR3 sequence: CASSKQGSSYNEQFF. The CDR3 nucleotides are TGTGCCAGCAGTAAACAGGGGAGCTCCTACAATGAGCAGTTCTTC.

V usage is TRBV30 and J usage is TRBJ2-3; D possibly corresponds to TRBD2 (6 bases). This CDR3 region has 13 residues. The V end was cut by 4 bases, the J end by 6 bases, with 14 bases between. Germline V CDR1 and CDR2: GTSNPN, SVGIG (reference sequence). CDR3 bases: TGTGCCTGGACGGGGGTTTCATCCGATACGCAGTATTTT. Translation gives CAWTGVSSDTQYF.

The chain has TRBV5-4 and TRBJ1-2; no firm D call. Germline V gene lookup returns CDR1 SGHNT and CDR2 YYREEE (reference sequence). With 4 bases removed from V and 3 bases from J, the gap between germline ends came to 10 bases. There are 13 residues in the CDR3. In DNA, the CDR3 is TGTGCCAGCAGCCCGCAAGCGGACTATGGCTACACCTTC. Encoded protein: CASSPQADYGYTF.

The gene calls are TRBV5-4 and TRBJ2-5, with TRBD1 as a possible D gene (6 bases). The CDR3 sequence is 13 residues long. Trimming cost V 2 bases and J 5 bases, with 10 bases left between them. The germline CDR1 and CDR2 sequences are SGHNT and YYREEE (reference sequence). In DNA, the CDR3 is TGTGCCAGCAGCTTCAGGGGCGCCGAGACCCAGTACTTC. Protein: CASSFRGAETQYF.

This chain uses TRBV5-1 with TRBJ2-3; D unclear. The CDR3 runs 14 residues. V shed 2 bases and J shed 6 bases, with 13 bases lying between them. Per the germline V gene, CDR1 is SGHRS and CDR2 is YFSETQ. CDR3 protein: CASSLSSTDDTQYF. The CDR3, as DNA: TGCGCCAGCAGCTTAAGCTCAACCGATGATACGCAGTATTTT.